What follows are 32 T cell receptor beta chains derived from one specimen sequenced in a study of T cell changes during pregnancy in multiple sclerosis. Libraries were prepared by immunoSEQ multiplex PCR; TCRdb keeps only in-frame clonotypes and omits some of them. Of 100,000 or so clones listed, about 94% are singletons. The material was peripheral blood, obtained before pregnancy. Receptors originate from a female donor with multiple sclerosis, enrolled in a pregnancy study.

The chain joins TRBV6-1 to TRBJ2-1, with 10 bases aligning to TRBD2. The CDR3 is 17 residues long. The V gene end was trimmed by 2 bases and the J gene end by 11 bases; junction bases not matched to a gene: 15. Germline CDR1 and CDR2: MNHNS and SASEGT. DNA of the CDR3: TGTGCCAGCAGTGAATCTGGACACACAGCGGGAGGGCTCCAGCAGTTCTTC. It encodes CASSESGHTAGGLQQFF.

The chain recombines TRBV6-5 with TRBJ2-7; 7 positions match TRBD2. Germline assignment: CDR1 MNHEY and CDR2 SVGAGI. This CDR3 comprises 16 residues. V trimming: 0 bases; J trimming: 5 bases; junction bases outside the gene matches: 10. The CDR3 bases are TGTGCCAGCAGTTACTCGAAGTACGGGGGGTTGGACGAGCAGTACTTC. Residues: CASSYSKYGGLDEQYF.

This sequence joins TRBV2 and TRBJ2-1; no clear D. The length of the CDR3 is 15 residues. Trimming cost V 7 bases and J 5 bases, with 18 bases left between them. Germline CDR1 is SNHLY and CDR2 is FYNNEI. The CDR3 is CASKLPKTPNNEQFF. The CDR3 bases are TGTGCCAGCAAACTACCCAAGACTCCCAACAATGAGCAGTTCTTC.

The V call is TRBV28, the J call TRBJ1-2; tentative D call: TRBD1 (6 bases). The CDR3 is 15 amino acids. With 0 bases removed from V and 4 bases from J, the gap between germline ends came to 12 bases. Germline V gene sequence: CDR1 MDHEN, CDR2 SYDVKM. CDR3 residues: CASSLWDSPIYGYTF. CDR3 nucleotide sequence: TGTGCCAGCAGTTTATGGGACAGTCCAATCTATGGCTACACCTTC.

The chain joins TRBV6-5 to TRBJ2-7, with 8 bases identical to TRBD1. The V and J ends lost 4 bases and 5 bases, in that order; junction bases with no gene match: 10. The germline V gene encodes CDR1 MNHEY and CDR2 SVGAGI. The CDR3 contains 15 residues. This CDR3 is CASSSTRTGRDEQYF. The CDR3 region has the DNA TGTGCCAGCAGTTCCACCCGGACAGGGCGCGACGAGCAGTACTTC.

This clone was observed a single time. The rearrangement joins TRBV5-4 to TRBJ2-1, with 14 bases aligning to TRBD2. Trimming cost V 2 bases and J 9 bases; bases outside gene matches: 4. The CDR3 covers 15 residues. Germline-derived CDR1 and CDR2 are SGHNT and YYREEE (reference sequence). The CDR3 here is CASSLGTSGSSEQFF. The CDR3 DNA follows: TGTGCCAGCAGCTTAGGGACTAGCGGGAGCAGTGAGCAGTTCTTC.

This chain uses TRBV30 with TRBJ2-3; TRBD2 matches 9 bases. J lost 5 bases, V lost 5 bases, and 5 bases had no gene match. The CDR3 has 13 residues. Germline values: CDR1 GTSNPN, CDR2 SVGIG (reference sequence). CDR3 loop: CAWGLARGDTQYF. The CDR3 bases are TGTGCCTGGGGACTAGCGAGAGGAGATACGCAGTATTTT.

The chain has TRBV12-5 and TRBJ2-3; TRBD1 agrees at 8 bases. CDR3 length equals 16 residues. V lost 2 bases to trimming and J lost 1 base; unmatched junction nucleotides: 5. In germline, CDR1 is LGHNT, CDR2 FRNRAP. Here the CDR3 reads CASGLYTGQGTDTQYF. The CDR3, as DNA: TGTGCTAGTGGTTTGTATACGGGACAGGGCACAGATACGCAGTATTTT. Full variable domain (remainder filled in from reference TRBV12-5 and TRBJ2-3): DARVTQTPRHKVTEMGQEVTMRCQPILGHNTVFWYRQTMMQGLELLAYFRNRAPLDDSGMPKDRFSAEMPDATLATLKIQPSEPRDSAVYFCASGLYTGQGTDTQYFGPGTRLTVL.

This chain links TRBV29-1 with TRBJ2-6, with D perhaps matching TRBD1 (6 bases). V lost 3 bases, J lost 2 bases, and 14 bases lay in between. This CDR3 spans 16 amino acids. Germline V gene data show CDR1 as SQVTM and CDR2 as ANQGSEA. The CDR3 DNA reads TGCAGCGTTGATTCAGGGGAAGAGCCTGGGGCCAACGTCCTGACTTTC. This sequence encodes CSVDSGEEPGANVLTF. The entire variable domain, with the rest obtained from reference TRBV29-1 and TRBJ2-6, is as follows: SAVISQKPSRDICQRGTSLTIQCQVDSQVTMMFWYRQQPGQSLTLIATANQGSEATYESGFVIDKFPISRPNLTFSTLTVSNMSPEDSSIYLCSVDSGEEPGANVLTFGAGSRLTVL.

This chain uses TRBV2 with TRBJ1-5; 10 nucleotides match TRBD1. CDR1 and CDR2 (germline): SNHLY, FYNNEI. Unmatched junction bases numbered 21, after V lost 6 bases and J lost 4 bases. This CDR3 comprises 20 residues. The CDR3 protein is CASSRTLTDRGLFGNQPQHF. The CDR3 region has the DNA TGTGCCAGCAGCCGAACCCTGACTGACAGGGGGCTTTTCGGTAATCAGCCCCAGCATTTT.

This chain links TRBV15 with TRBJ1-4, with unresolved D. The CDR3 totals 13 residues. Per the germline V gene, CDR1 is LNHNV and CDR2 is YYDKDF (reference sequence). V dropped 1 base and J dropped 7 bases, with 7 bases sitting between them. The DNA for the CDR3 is TGTGCCACCAGCAGAGGGGGAGCTGAAAAACTGTTTTTT. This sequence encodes CATSRGGAEKLFF.

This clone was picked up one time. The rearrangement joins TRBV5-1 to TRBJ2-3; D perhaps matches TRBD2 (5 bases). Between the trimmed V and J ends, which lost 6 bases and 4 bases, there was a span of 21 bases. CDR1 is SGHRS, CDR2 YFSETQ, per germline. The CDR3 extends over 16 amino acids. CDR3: CASNREGSGSADTQYF. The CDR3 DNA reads TGCGCCAGCAATCGGGAAGGGAGTGGGTCGGCAGATACGCAGTATTTT.

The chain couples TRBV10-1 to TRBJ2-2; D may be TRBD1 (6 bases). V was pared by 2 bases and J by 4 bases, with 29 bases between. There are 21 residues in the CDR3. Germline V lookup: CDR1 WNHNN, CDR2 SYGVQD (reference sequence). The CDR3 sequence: CASSETPLDSPTARGTGELFF. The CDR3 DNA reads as TGCGCCAGCAGTGAGACACCATTGGACAGTCCGACCGCCCGGGGCACCGGGGAGCTGTTTTTT.

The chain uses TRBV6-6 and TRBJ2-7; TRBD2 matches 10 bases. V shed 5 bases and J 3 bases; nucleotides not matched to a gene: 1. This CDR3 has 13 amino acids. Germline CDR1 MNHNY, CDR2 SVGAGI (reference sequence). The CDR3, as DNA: TGTGCCAGCAGTCAGCGGGAGGGCTACGAGCAGTACTTC. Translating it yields CASSQREGYEQYF.

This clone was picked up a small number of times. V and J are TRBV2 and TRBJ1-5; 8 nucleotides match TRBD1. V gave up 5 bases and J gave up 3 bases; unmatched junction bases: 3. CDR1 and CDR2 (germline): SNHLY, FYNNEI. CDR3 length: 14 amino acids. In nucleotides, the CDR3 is TGTGCCAGCAGTAGACAGGGGTACAATCAGCCCCAGCATTTT. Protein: CASSRQGYNQPQHF.

This chain's CDR3 is CASSQSIGHPGTEAFF. The CDR3 DNA reads TGCGCCAGCAGCCAATCAATAGGACACCCTGGCACTGAAGCTTTCTTT. The chain couples TRBV4-1 to TRBJ1-1, with a weak D call TRBD1 (5 bases). CDR1 and CDR2 from the germline V gene are MGHRA and YSYEKL. The CDR3 spans 16 residues. V lost 2 bases and J 4 bases, leaving 17 bases between the germline ends.

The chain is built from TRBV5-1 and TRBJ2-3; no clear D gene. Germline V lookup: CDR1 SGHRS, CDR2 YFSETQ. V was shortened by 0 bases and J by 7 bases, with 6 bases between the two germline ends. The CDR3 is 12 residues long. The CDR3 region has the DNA TGCGCCAGCAGCTTGGATCAGAATACGCAGTATTTT. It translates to CASSLDQNTQYF.

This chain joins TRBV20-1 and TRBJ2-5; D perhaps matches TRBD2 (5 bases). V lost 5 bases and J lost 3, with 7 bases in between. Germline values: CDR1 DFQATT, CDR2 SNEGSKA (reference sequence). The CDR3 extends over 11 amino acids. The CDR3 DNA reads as TGCAGTGCTTTGAGGGAAGAGACCCAGTACTTC. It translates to CSALREETQYF.

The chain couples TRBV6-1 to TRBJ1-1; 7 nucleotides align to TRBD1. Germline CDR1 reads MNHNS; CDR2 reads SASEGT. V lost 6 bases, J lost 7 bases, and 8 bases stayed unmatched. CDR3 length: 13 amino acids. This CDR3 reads CASRIRGDSEAFF. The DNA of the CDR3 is TGTGCCAGCAGAATTAGGGGGGACAGTGAAGCTTTCTTT.

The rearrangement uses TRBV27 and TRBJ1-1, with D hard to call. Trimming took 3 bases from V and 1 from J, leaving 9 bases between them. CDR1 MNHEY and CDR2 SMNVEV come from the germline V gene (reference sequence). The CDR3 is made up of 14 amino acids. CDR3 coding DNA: TGTGCCAGCAGTTTGAGGGAAGCGAACACTGAAGCTTTCTTT. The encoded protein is CASSLREANTEAFF.

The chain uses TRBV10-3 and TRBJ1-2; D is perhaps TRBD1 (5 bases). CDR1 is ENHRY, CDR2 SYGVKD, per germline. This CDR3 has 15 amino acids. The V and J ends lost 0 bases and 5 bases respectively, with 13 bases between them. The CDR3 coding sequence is TGTGCCATCAGTGAGTCGGGGCAGGCGAAATATGGCTACACCTTC. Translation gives CAISESGQAKYGYTF.

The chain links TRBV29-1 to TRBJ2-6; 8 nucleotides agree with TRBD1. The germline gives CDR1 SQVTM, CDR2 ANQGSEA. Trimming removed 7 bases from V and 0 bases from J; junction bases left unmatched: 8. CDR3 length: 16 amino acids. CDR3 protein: CSARTGSSSGANVLTF. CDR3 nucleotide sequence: TGCAGCGCCCGGACAGGGAGCAGCTCTGGGGCCAACGTCCTGACTTTC.

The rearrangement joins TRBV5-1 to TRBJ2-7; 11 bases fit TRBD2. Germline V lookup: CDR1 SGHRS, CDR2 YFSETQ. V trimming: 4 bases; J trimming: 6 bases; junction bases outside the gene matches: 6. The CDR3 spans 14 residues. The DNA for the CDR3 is TGCGCCAGCAGCCCTCTAGCGGGAGGAGGCGAGCAGTACTTC. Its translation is CASSPLAGGGEQYF.

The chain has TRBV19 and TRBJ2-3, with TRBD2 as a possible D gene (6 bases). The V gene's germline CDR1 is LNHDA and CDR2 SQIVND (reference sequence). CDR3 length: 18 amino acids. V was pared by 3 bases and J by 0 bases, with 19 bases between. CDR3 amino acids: CASSILASVRPSTDTQYF. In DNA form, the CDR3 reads TGTGCCAGTAGTATCCTAGCGAGCGTGCGTCCTAGCACAGATACGCAGTATTTT.

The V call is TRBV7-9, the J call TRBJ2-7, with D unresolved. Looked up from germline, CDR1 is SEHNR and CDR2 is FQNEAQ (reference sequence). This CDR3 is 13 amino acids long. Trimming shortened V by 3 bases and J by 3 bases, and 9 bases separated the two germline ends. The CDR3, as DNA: TGTGCCAGCAGCTTGGGTCACAGCTACGAGCAGTACTTC. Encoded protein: CASSLGHSYEQYF.

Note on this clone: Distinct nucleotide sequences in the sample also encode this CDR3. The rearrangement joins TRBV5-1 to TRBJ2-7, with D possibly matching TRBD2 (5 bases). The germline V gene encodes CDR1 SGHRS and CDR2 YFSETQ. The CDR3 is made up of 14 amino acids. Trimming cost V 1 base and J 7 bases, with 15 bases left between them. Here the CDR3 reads CASSLSPSGIEQYF. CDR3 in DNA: TGCGCCAGCAGCTTGTCACCCTCGGGGATTGAGCAGTACTTC.

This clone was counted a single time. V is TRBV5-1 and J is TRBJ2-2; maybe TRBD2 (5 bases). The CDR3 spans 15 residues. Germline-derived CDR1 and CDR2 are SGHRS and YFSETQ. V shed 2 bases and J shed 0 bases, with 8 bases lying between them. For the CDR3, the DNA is TGCGCCAGCAGCTTTGACTATGCGAACACCGGGGAGCTGTTTTTT. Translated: CASSFDYANTGELFF.

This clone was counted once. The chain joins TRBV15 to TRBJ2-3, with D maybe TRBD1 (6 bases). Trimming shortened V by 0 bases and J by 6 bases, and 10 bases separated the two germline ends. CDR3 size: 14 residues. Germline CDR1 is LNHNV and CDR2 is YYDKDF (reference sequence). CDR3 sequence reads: CATSREAGVDTQYF. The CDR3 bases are TGTGCCACCAGCAGAGAAGCAGGGGTTGATACGCAGTATTTT.

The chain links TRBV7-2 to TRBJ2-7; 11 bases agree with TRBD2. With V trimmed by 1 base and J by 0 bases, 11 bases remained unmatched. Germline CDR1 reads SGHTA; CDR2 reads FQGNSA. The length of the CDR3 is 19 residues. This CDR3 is CASSLDSLAGGGLSYEQYF. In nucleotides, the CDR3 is TGTGCCAGCAGCTTAGATTCCCTAGCGGGAGGTGGTCTCTCCTACGAGCAGTACTTC.

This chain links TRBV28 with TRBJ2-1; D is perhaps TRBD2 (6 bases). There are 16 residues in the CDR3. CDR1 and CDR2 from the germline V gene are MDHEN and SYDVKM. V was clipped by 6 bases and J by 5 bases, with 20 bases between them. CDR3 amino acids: CASRRLWGGANNEQFF. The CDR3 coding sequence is TGTGCCAGCAGACGCTTATGGGGCGGGGCTAACAATGAGCAGTTCTTC.

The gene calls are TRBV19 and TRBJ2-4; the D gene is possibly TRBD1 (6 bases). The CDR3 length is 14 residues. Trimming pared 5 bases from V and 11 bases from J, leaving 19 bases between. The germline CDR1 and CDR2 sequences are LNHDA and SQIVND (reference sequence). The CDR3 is CASSPPDSKLLQYF. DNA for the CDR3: TGTGCCAGTAGTCCCCCGGACAGTAAACTACTTCAGTACTTC.

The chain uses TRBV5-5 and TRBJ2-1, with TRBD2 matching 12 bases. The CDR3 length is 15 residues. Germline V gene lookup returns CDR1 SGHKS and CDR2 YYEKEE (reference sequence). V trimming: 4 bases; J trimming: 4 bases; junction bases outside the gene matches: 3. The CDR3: CASSTGLAGYNEQFF. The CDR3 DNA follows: TGTGCCAGCAGCACCGGACTAGCGGGATACAATGAGCAGTTCTTC.